Listed below are T cell receptor beta chains from one sample, sequenced in a study of a mutant IDH1 vaccine in newly diagnosed glioma. Repertoires were generated with immunoSEQ multiplex PCR, while TCRdb's copy carries only in-frame clones and drops some. The sample lists approximately 60,000 clones; about 86% were seen once. These TCRs are of unknown antigen specificity. The sequenced sample was PBMCs, obtained from a glioma patient whose treatment included an IDH1 peptide vaccine. The receptors come from a man aged 40-55 years with glioma. Both conserved end residues are part of each CDR3. The order of the fields is CDR3 length, V gene, CDR3 protein.

>14|TRBV5-1
CASTMTSGTYEQYF
>13|TRBV7-2
CASSEGFNQPQHF
>15|TRBV11-2
CASSPTGTGSYEQYF
>16|TRBV11-2
CASSLQGEGITYEQYF
>16|TRBV27
CASSPRTSGSSYEQYF
>16|TRBV4-2
CASSQDLGQIYNEQFF
>15|TRBV13
CASSFGLAATDTQYF
>12|TRBV7-9
CASSLGAGAYTF
>13|TRBV10-2
CASSDGENTEAFF
>17|TRBV5-1
CASSVGLAGSGAWEQYF
>15|TRBV7-9
CASSLRGATNEKLFF
>13|TRBV2
CASSTRSSYEQYF
>15|TRBV6-1
CASSHPDAGRDTQYF
>13|TRBV27
CASSTGGGETQYF
>12|TRBV6-1
CASSEGYQPQHF
>14|TRBV5-1
CASSFGGPNYGYTF
>14|TRBV14
CASSPRVHGNTIYF
>15|TRBV2
CASSEPGQNRDEQFF
>13|TRBV2
CASSRTLNNEQFF
>14|TRBV6-1
CASSTVGAQETQYF
>16|TRBV7-8
CASSLAGLGLMETQYF
>15|TRBV7-7
CASSLAGDRSYEQYF
>15|TRBV9
CASSAQGSFSYEQYF
>13|TRBV7-8
CASSLDRVREQYF
>14|TRBV6-4
CASASGRARETQYF